This TCR beta chain was retrieved from a study of monozygotic twins with inflammatory bowel disease (dated by TCRdb to between 2017 and 2020). As for the study more broadly: In total, 30 or so monozygotic twin pairs made up the full study: 19 Danish pairs, all IBD-discordant, plus nine German pairs, of which four were IBD-concordant and five were IBD-discordant. The search for disease-associated traits relied mainly on comparing IBD patients with their genetically identical healthy co-twins within discordant pairs. Each individual had, on average, about 151 000 unique TCRalpha sequences and 181 000 unique TCRbeta sequences available for analysis.

A 2.5 ml peripheral blood sample was drawn into PAXgene tubes per donor and stored at -80°C. Without T cell sorting, total RNA was isolated from whole blood using the PAXgene blood miRNA kit on an automated QIAcube. Peripheral blood from monozygotic twin pairs concordant or discordant for inflammatory bowel disease was subjected to deep TCRalpha and TCRbeta repertoire profiling with unique molecular barcoding. Smoking habits were recorded for all twin pairs, and individuals were classified as current, former or never smokers. Worth noting for this clonotype: The target of this receptor is not known.

What the study reported, not specific to this receptor: Measured by the inverse Simpson index, TCRbeta repertoire diversity was lower in IBD patients than in their healthy co-twins. IBD patients shared fewer clonotypes with other individuals than healthy twins did, most markedly in patients showing signs of disease activity. Repertoire similarity did not differ between concordant and discordant twins, possibly due to limited statistical power. No single strong signal or clonotype linked to IBD turned up in the results, so the idea that one exists was not supported. The analysis was unable to tell apart different T cell subtypes. Background noise and inter-individual variability may have been introduced into the repertoires by the differing immunosuppressive treatments among patients.

Receptors were amplified or captured by 5' RACE. Preparation of each TCR library used about 4,000 ng of total RNA. For each sample, cDNA synthesis was carried out in eight separate reactions using SMARTScribe reverse transcriptase. During cDNA synthesis, template switching was used to introduce unique molecular identifiers that contained a 6-nucleotide sample barcode. TCRalpha and TCRbeta cDNA was amplified in two nested PCRs of 16 and 9 cycles, and bead purification was carried out after each PCR. Before amplification, the cDNA was treated with uracil DNA-glycosylase and purified using the QIAquick PCR purification kit. In the second PCR, Illumina TruSeq-compatible adapters and sample-specific barcodes were added. Library quality and concentration were checked on TapeStation and Qubit, and libraries were pooled at about 5 ng each. The pooled libraries were sequenced with 2 x 100 bp reads and custom sequencing primers on an Illumina HiSeq2500 single-index Rapid Run. Under the source paper's analysis protocol: PCR and sequencing errors were corrected by UMI-based consensus assembly using MiGEC version 1.2.6. MiXCR version 2.1.1 handled V(D)J alignment, clonotype assembly and CDR3 extraction. To normalise gene usage, clonotype sharing and MAIT/NKT TCR abundance, the top 1000, 10 000 and 20 000 clonotypes in each sample were analysed. Diversity was computed as the inverse Simpson index with the vegan R package after downsampling to 27 000 UMIs. Paired Mann-Whitney U tests on discordant twin pairs were used, with Benjamini-Hochberg multiple-testing correction. TCRdb reprocessed the public reads and reports one entry per CDR3 protein sequence, without DNA. TCRdb, not the authors, supplied the V and J calls. The table for this sample shows 190,000 or so distinct CDR3 sequences. The top ten constitute around 1.5% of the sample.

The CDR3 runs 13 amino acids, cysteine and phenylalanine included. The DNA sequence is not available. The germline V gene (reference sequence) supplies CDR1 DFQATT and CDR2 SNEGSKA. Sequenced sample: blood. The receptor chain draws on TRBV20-1 and TRBJ1-2. This sequence originates from a human donor with ulcerative colitis or Crohn's disease, or a healthy co-twin of an affected twin (not recorded which). This receptor carries the CDR3 CSAREGRSYGYTF.